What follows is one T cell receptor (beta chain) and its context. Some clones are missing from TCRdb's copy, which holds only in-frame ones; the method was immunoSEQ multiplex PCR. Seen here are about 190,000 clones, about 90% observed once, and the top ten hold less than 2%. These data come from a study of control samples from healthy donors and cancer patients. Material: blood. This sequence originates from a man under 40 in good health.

The CDR3 DNA reads as TGTGCCAGCAGTTACGGGGGAGGGTACTATGGCTACACCTTC. It yields the protein CASSYGGGYYGYTF. The V call is TRBV6-5, the J call TRBJ1-2, with D possibly matching TRBD1 (5 bases). The germline V gene has CDR1 MNHEY and CDR2 SVGAGI. The CDR3 has 14 amino acids. Trimming pared 2 bases from V and 3 bases from J, leaving 10 bases between.